The 25 T cell receptor beta chains below were found in one sample sequenced in a study of cytomegalovirus exposure and HLA in healthy donors (dated 2017 in TCRdb). Library preparation was by the immunoSEQ multiplex PCR assay. The multiplex PCR relied on a mix of 60 forward primers for TCR Vbeta segments and 13 reverse primers for TCR Jbeta segments. The table comes from immuneACCESS by way of TCRdb, which keeps in-frame sequences with V and J called. Part of the clones is missing from these tables; in studies checked, under half for an unresolved V gene and the rest for unknown reasons. Within this sample are approximately 77,000 clones, with nearly 80% of them counted one time only. The ten most abundant clones make up 3.5% to 4.5% of the sample. The specimen sequenced was PBMCs. The source of these receptors is a man in his forties in good health and CMV-seronegative.

The J gene is TRBJ2-7, the V gene TRBV7-2; TRBD1 matches at 8 bases. Germline CDR1 and CDR2: SGHTA and FQGNSA. This CDR3 comprises 14 residues. V lost 4 bases and J lost 4; bases outside the gene matches: 6. The CDR3 sequence: CASSSRTGRYEQYF. The CDR3 nucleotides are TGTGCCAGCAGCTCAAGGACAGGGAGGTACGAGCAGTACTTC.

This clone was seen only a few times. This sequence joins TRBV6-1 and TRBJ1-2; TRBD1 aligns across 9 bases. Germline lookup yields CDR1 MNHNS and CDR2 SASEGT. The CDR3 consists of 13 residues. The J segment lost 6 bases and the V segment lost 6 bases, leaving 5 bases of the junction unmatched. CDR3 loop: CASRRGQGDGYTF. In DNA form, the CDR3 reads TGTGCCAGCAGGAGGGGACAGGGAGATGGCTACACCTTC.

The V and J genes are TRBV15 and TRBJ1-5; perhaps TRBD1 as D (5 bases). Trimming took off 8 bases at V and 1 base at J, with 9 bases between the two ends. CDR1 is LNHNV, CDR2 YYDKDF, per germline (reference sequence). The CDR3 covers 13 residues. The CDR3 protein is CATWGDSNQPQHF. The CDR3, as DNA: TGTGCCACCTGGGGGGACAGCAATCAGCCCCAGCATTTT.

The gene calls are TRBV7-2 and TRBJ2-2, with a tentative D call TRBD2 (6 bases). This CDR3 contains 16 residues. The germline V and J ends were trimmed by 6 bases and 4 bases, with 18 bases remaining between them. Germline V CDR1 and CDR2: SGHTA, FQGNSA. The CDR3, as DNA: TGTGCCAGCAGTCCAAACTGGGCCGGGGGCACCGGGGAGCTGTTTTTT. It yields the protein CASSPNWAGGTGELFF.

DNA of the CDR3: TGTGCCAGCAGCTTAGGGACAGGGATCGGGGAGCTGTTTTTT. Translation gives CASSLGTGIGELFF. The V gene is TRBV7-3, the J gene TRBJ2-2; TRBD1 matches at 9 bases. CDR1 and CDR2 (germline): SGHTA, FQGTGA. CDR3 size: 14 residues. J gave up 7 bases and V 2 bases, and 2 bases lay outside the gene matches.

This chain links TRBV7-8 with TRBJ2-3; D may be TRBD1 (6 bases). V lost 6 bases, J lost 2 bases, and 15 bases lay in between. The CDR3 sequence is 15 residues long. Germline V gene data show CDR1 as SGHVS and CDR2 as FQNEAQ. CDR3 in DNA: TGTGCCAGCAGGACCGGGACACCTTTCACAGATACGCAGTATTTT. Protein sequence: CASRTGTPFTDTQYF. Together with reference TRBV7-8 and TRBJ2-3, the CDR3 gives the full variable domain: GAGVSQSPRYKVAKRGQDVALRCDPISGHVSLFWYQQALGQGPEFLTYFQNEAQLDKSGLPSDRFFAERPEGSVSTLKIQRTQQEDSAVYLCASRTGTPFTDTQYFGPGTRLTVL.

J is TRBJ1-5 and V is TRBV12-2; the table's TRBD1 call for D was not verified on the DNA. TRBV12-2 is reported as a pseudogene. The CDR3 extends over 17 amino acids. As DNA, the CDR3 is TGTGCAAGTCGCGATCGTACAGGACGGAGTAGCAATCAGCCCCAGCATTTT. This encodes CASRDRTGRSSNQPQHF.

The chain joins TRBV29-1 to TRBJ2-2; 10 bases line up with TRBD1. With 5 bases clipped from V and 7 bases from J, the junction kept 10 bases outside the gene matches. Germline V CDR1 and CDR2: SQVTM, ANQGSEA. This CDR3 contains 15 residues. The CDR3 here is CSVWGGTGEGGELFF. The CDR3 coding sequence is TGCAGCGTTTGGGGAGGGACAGGGGAAGGCGGGGAGCTGTTTTTT.

The chain joins TRBV4-1 to TRBJ2-3; D may be TRBD2 (6 bases). The germline V gene encodes CDR1 MGHRA and CDR2 YSYEKL. This CDR3 comprises 15 residues. The V end was cut by 1 base, the J end by 4 bases, with 12 bases between. The CDR3 sequence: CASSQVAAGADTQYF. In nucleotides, the CDR3 is TGCGCCAGCAGCCAAGTGGCAGCGGGCGCAGATACGCAGTATTTT.

The chain carries TRBV7-2 and TRBJ1-1; D gene uncertain. This CDR3 has 15 residues. Trimming left V 3 bases short and J 0 bases short, with 11 bases between. The germline V gene has CDR1 SGHTA and CDR2 FQGNSA. For the CDR3, the DNA is TGTGCCAGCAGCTTCTTCGGCAGGATGAACACTGAAGCTTTCTTT. Translation: CASSFFGRMNTEAFF.

This rearrangement joins TRBV6-1 to TRBJ2-5; 11 nucleotides match TRBD2. V lost 4 bases and J lost 4; bases outside the gene matches: 5. The CDR3 extends over 15 amino acids. CDR1 and CDR2 from the germline V gene are MNHNS and SASEGT. The CDR3 DNA reads as TGTGCCAGCAGTGCGGGGACTAGCGGTGCAGAGACCCAGTACTTC. Translated: CASSAGTSGAETQYF.

The rearrangement links TRBV4-3 to TRBJ2-7; no reliable D call. CDR1 and CDR2 (germline): LGHNA, YSLEER. This CDR3 has 13 amino acids. With 3 bases removed from V and 3 bases from J, the gap between germline ends came to 9 bases. In DNA, the CDR3 is TGCGCCAGCAGCCATAATACCGGCTACGAGCAGTACTTC. Amino acids: CASSHNTGYEQYF.

The chain couples TRBV27 to TRBJ2-3, with D perhaps TRBD2 (6 bases). Trimming shortened V by 2 bases and J by 3 bases, and 12 bases separated the two germline ends. This CDR3 spans 15 amino acids. Per the germline V gene, CDR1 is MNHEY and CDR2 is SMNVEV (reference sequence). In DNA form, the CDR3 reads TGTGCCAGCAGTTTAGCGGGAAGGGTTACAGATACGCAGTATTTT. It translates to CASSLAGRVTDTQYF.

This sequence joins TRBV28 and TRBJ2-1; 7 nucleotides line up with TRBD1. Per germline, CDR1 MDHEN and CDR2 SYDVKM. Trimming cost V 1 base and J 14 bases; bases outside gene matches: 8. The CDR3 runs 13 residues. Written as DNA, the CDR3 is TGTGCCAGCAGTTTATTAGGGGGCCCCTTGAAGTTCTTC. Translated: CASSLLGGPLKFF.

The chain carries TRBV5-8 and TRBJ1-2; TRBD1 matches 7 bases. Trimming cost V 5 bases and J 4 bases; bases outside gene matches: 5. Germline CDR1 is SGHTS and CDR2 is YDEGEE. The CDR3 runs to 13 residues. The DNA of the CDR3 is TGTGCCAGCAGACAGGACAGGTTCTATGGCTACACCTTC. Translating gives CASRQDRFYGYTF.

This clone was detected a few times. V gene TRBV27 combines with J gene TRBJ1-5, with a possible D match to TRBD1 (6 bases). The CDR3 totals 14 residues. From germline, CDR1 is MNHEY and CDR2 SMNVEV (reference sequence). V lost 4 bases and J lost 1, with 8 bases in between. CDR3 sequence reads: CASSSTGSNQPQHF. As DNA, the CDR3 is TGTGCCAGCAGTTCCACAGGGAGCAATCAGCCCCAGCATTTT.

The chain couples TRBV9 to TRBJ2-6; possible D gene TRBD2, 5 bases. This CDR3 is built from 16 residues. Per the germline V gene, CDR1 is SGDLS and CDR2 is YYNGEE. Between the trimmed V and J ends, which lost 4 bases and 2 bases, there was a span of 13 bases. The CDR3 here is CASSPEVTTGANVLTF. As DNA, the CDR3 is TGTGCCAGCAGCCCGGAGGTTACTACTGGGGCCAACGTCCTGACTTTC.

This chain's CDR3 is CSARDINEQFF. The DNA for the CDR3 is TGCAGTGCTAGAGATATCAATGAGCAGTTCTTC. The genes are TRBV20-1 and TRBJ2-1; D is unclear. CDR1 DFQATT and CDR2 SNEGSKA come from the germline V gene (reference sequence). The CDR3 runs 11 residues. V lost 0 bases to trimming and J lost 6 bases, with 3 bases between them.

V usage is TRBV25-1 and J usage is TRBJ1-4; 7 nucleotides line up with TRBD1. Per germline, CDR1 MGHDK and CDR2 SYGVNS. This CDR3 has 15 amino acids. The V gene end was trimmed by 4 bases and the J gene end by 1 base; junction bases not matched to a gene: 3. This CDR3 reads CASSAAGGTNEKLFF. The CDR3 DNA follows: TGTGCCAGCAGTGCCGCAGGGGGAACTAATGAAAAACTGTTTTTT. Together with reference TRBV25-1 and TRBJ1-4, the CDR3 gives the full variable domain: EADIYQTPRYLVIGTGKKITLECSQTMGHDKMYWYQQDPGMELHLIHYSYGVNSTEKGDLSSESTVSRIRTEHFPLTLESARPSHTSQYLCASSAAGGTNEKLFFGSGTQLSVL.

The chain is built from TRBV4-2 and TRBJ2-2; 8 bases agree with TRBD2. V was clipped by 7 bases and J by 0 bases; unmatched bases: 16. Germline assignment: CDR1 LGHNA and CDR2 YNFKEQ. This CDR3 region has 19 residues. The CDR3 reads CASTPVGAGAFANTGELFF. The CDR3, as DNA: TGTGCCAGCACGCCGGTGGGAGCGGGGGCGTTCGCGAACACCGGGGAGCTGTTTTTT.

This clone occurred a few times. The gene calls are TRBV19 and TRBJ2-5, with D possibly being TRBD2 (5 bases). The end of the DNA fits TRBJ2-7 better, so the J call may be wrong. The CDR3 is made up of 14 amino acids. Looked up from germline, CDR1 is LNHDA and CDR2 is SQIVND (reference sequence). CDR3 sequence: CASAVGSGRYEQYF. CDR3 DNA sequence: TGTGCCAGTGCCGTTGGAAGCGGACGTTACGAGCAGTACTTC.

The chain has TRBV28 and TRBJ1-2, with 9 bases that match TRBD1. With 5 bases clipped from V and 4 bases from J, the junction kept 11 bases outside the gene matches. The CDR3 is 16 amino acids. CDR1 and CDR2 (germline): MDHEN, SYDVKM. This CDR3 reads CASSLTPGQGVYGYTF. DNA for the CDR3: TGTGCCAGCAGTCTGACGCCGGGACAGGGCGTCTATGGCTACACCTTC.

This clone was observed a few times. The V and J genes are TRBV30 and TRBJ1-4; D is undetermined. Germline values: CDR1 GTSNPN, CDR2 SVGIG (reference sequence). The CDR3 is 13 amino acids. Deletions cut 8 bases from V and 0 bases from J, with 10 bases between. The CDR3 protein is CAMHQATNEKLFF. The CDR3 DNA sequence: TGTGCCATGCATCAGGCAACTAATGAAAAACTGTTTTTT.

The gene calls are TRBV6-1 and TRBJ2-1; TRBD1 aligns across 8 bases. V dropped 4 bases and J dropped 3; count of bases not matched to a gene: 2. The CDR3 has 14 amino acids. The germline V gene has CDR1 MNHNS and CDR2 SASEGT. DNA of the CDR3: TGTGCCAGCAGTGGGGACAGGATCTACAATGAGCAGTTCTTC. Translating it yields CASSGDRIYNEQFF.

Notes on this clone: This same CDR3 is encoded by further DNA sequences in the sample. V gene TRBV19 combines with J gene TRBJ2-2; no reliable D call. The V gene's germline CDR1 is LNHDA and CDR2 SQIVND (reference sequence). CDR3 length: 13 amino acids. Trimming removed 0 bases at V and 4 bases at J, with 3 bases between. CDR3 region: CASSIDITGELFF. In DNA form, the CDR3 reads TGTGCCAGTAGTATAGACATCACCGGGGAGCTGTTTTTT.